The 31 T cell receptor beta chains below were found in one sample sequenced in a study of cytomegalovirus exposure and HLA in healthy donors. The study ran its PCR with 60 Vbeta and 13 Jbeta primers. Sequencing used immunoSEQ multiplex PCR; TCRdb keeps in-frame clones, though not all of them. This table lists 50,000 to 60,000 clones. The sample taken for sequencing was PBMCs. These receptors came from a woman between 50 and 59 years old in good health and CMV-seropositive.

This chain links TRBV7-2 with TRBJ2-4; weak D call: TRBD2 (6 bases). Trimming cost V 1 base and J 7 bases, with 17 bases left between them. CDR3 length: 16 amino acids. Germline CDR1 SGHTA, CDR2 FQGNSA. DNA for the CDR3: TGTGCCAGCAGCTTAGGTGGCGGGCGGGGTTGGAACATTCAGTACTTC. Translated, it gives CASSLGGGRGWNIQYF.

Concerning this clone: This sample also contains other DNA sequences that code for the same CDR3. The rearrangement uses TRBV5-1 and TRBJ2-7; D ambiguous. CDR1 is SGHRS and CDR2 is YFSETQ in the germline V gene. V dropped 3 bases and J dropped 0 bases, with 4 bases sitting between them. This CDR3 contains 12 residues. Here the CDR3 reads CASSSSSYEQYF. In DNA, the CDR3 is TGCGCCAGCAGCTCCTCCTCCTACGAGCAGTACTTC.

The gene calls are TRBV5-1 and TRBJ2-3, with TRBD1 matching 12 bases. The CDR3 is 17 residues long. V dropped 7 bases and J dropped 3; count of bases not matched to a gene: 12. Germline loops: CDR1 SGHRS, CDR2 YFSETQ. As DNA, the CDR3 is TGCGCCAGCGATTCCGGGACAGGGGGCGGCTGGACAGATACGCAGTATTTT. Translation: CASDSGTGGGWTDTQYF.

In DNA form, the CDR3 reads TGTGCCTGGAGTGTACAAGGGGGTAATTCACCCCTCCACTTT. It yields the protein CAWSVQGGNSPLHF. The chain uses TRBV30 and TRBJ1-6; maybe TRBD1 (6 bases). Trimming shortened V by 0 bases and J by 6 bases, and 9 bases separated the two germline ends. Looked up from germline, CDR1 is GTSNPN and CDR2 is SVGIG (reference sequence). The CDR3 is 14 residues long.

The chain carries TRBV9 and TRBJ2-3; 7 bases fit TRBD1. V shed 1 base, J shed 3 bases, and the junction held 5 bases outside the gene matches. Germline V lookup: CDR1 SGDLS, CDR2 YYNGEE. The CDR3 consists of 15 residues. The CDR3 is CASSVYDRVTDTQYF. CDR3 nucleotide sequence: TGTGCCAGCAGCGTATATGACAGGGTTACAGATACGCAGTATTTT.

CDR3 DNA: TGTGCCAGCAGCGGACAACCCCTAGAGCCCCAGCATTTT. The encoded protein is CASSGQPLEPQHF. The chain combines TRBV7-2 with TRBJ1-5; possible D gene TRBD1, 5 bases. V dropped 5 bases and J dropped 8 bases, with 13 bases sitting between them. The CDR3 loop spans 13 amino acids. Germline lookup yields CDR1 SGHTA and CDR2 FQGNSA.

The chain is built from TRBV18 and TRBJ2-1, with TRBD1 matching over 8 bases. V gave up 7 bases and J gave up 7 bases; unmatched junction bases: 3. CDR3 length equals 12 residues. Germline-derived CDR1 and CDR2 are KGHSH and LQKENI. CDR3 in DNA: TGTGCCAGCTACCGACAGGGGAATGAGCAGTTCTTC. This translates into CASYRQGNEQFF.

V gene TRBV30 combines with J gene TRBJ2-5; possible D gene TRBD2, 6 bases. Germline V gives CDR1 GTSNPN, CDR2 SVGIG (reference sequence). Trimming left V 2 bases short and J 4 bases short, with 11 bases between. The CDR3 runs 13 residues. Written as DNA, the CDR3 is TGTGCCTGGAGTTCGACTAGAGGAGAGACCCAGTACTTC. As protein: CAWSSTRGETQYF.

About this clone: The sample carries other DNA sequences with the same CDR3. This chain joins TRBV11-2 and TRBJ2-5; D is ambiguous. The V and J ends lost 1 base and 5 bases respectively, with 5 bases between them. The CDR3 spans 12 residues. Per germline, CDR1 SGHAT and CDR2 FQNNGV. CDR3 in DNA: TGTGCCAGCAGCTTAGTTGGCGAGACCCAGTACTTC. The encoded protein is CASSLVGETQYF.

The rearrangement links TRBV28 to TRBJ2-1; 7 bases align to TRBD2. Looked up from germline, CDR1 is MDHEN and CDR2 is SYDVKM. This CDR3 is built from 15 residues. J lost 5 bases, V lost 7 bases, and 11 bases had no gene match. CDR3 protein: CASTPAGILNNEQFF. The CDR3 bases are TGTGCCAGCACCCCAGCGGGGATACTAAACAATGAGCAGTTCTTC.

The gene calls are TRBV4-1 and TRBJ2-3, with D possibly TRBD2 on 6 matching bases. The germline V and J ends were trimmed by 4 bases and 4 bases, with 18 bases remaining between them. This CDR3 region has 16 residues. Per the germline V gene, CDR1 is MGHRA and CDR2 is YSYEKL. CDR3 DNA: TGCGCCAGCAGCCTCACGGGAGCGAACTCCGCAGATACGCAGTATTTT. As protein: CASSLTGANSADTQYF.

This sequence joins TRBV19 and TRBJ1-1, with D possibly matching TRBD1 (6 bases). This CDR3 spans 14 amino acids. Germline values: CDR1 LNHDA, CDR2 SQIVND (reference sequence). V was clipped by 6 bases and J by 5 bases, with 16 bases between them. DNA for the CDR3: TGTGCCAGTAGCTACACAGGGTCCGCGACTGAAGCTTTCTTT. This translates into CASSYTGSATEAFF.

This chain uses TRBV14 with TRBJ2-7; 9 nucleotides agree with TRBD1. Germline V gene data show CDR1 as SGHDN and CDR2 as FVKESK. This CDR3 region has 17 residues. The V and J ends lost 5 bases and 4 bases, in that order; junction bases with no gene match: 15. CDR3 in amino acids: CASSRSGGGTGTYEQYF. CDR3 nucleotide sequence: TGTGCCAGCAGCAGAAGCGGTGGGGGGACAGGGACTTACGAGCAGTACTTC.

The chain employs TRBV5-1 and TRBJ2-1; 8 bases are shared with TRBD2. V lost 4 bases, J lost 1 base, and 4 bases stayed unmatched. The germline gives CDR1 SGHRS, CDR2 YFSETQ. CDR3 size: 15 residues. CDR3 sequence: CASSGAGGSYNEQFF. The CDR3 DNA sequence: TGCGCCAGCAGCGGGGCGGGAGGTTCCTACAATGAGCAGTTCTTC.

This rearrangement joins TRBV4-3 to TRBJ1-1; 8 bases align to TRBD1. Losses at the gene ends were 0 bases for V and 4 bases for J; bases not matched to a gene: 7. Germline V CDR1 and CDR2: LGHNA, YSLEER. The CDR3 loop spans 16 amino acids. The CDR3 loop reads CASSQDHTGGSTEAFF. CDR3 bases: TGCGCCAGCAGCCAAGATCATACAGGGGGAAGCACTGAAGCTTTCTTT.

The chain employs TRBV7-8 and TRBJ2-5; D perhaps matches TRBD1 (6 bases). The V end was cut by 5 bases, the J end by 2 bases, with 12 bases between. The CDR3 sequence is 14 residues long. CDR1 and CDR2 from the germline V gene are SGHVS and FQNEAQ. For the CDR3, the DNA is TGTGCCAGCAGCCCCGACGACAGGCAAGAGACCCAGTACTTC. Protein sequence: CASSPDDRQETQYF.

V is TRBV5-5 and J is TRBJ2-2, with 7 bases matching TRBD1. Germline CDR1 reads SGHKS; CDR2 reads YYEKEE (reference sequence). There are 14 residues in the CDR3. Trimming took 2 bases from V and 5 from J; bases not matched to a gene: 3. The CDR3 spells CASSLQGLTGELFF. DNA of the CDR3: TGTGCCAGCAGCTTACAGGGGTTGACCGGGGAGCTGTTTTTT.

The chain carries TRBV5-6 and TRBJ2-7; the D gene is possibly TRBD1 (6 bases). The germline V and J ends were trimmed by 2 bases and 7 bases, with 7 bases remaining between them. CDR1 and CDR2 (germline): SGHDT, YYEEEE. The CDR3 consists of 11 residues. Here the CDR3 reads CASSFQGEQYF. The CDR3 region has the DNA TGTGCCAGCAGCTTTCAGGGGGAGCAGTACTTC.

The J gene is TRBJ1-1, the V gene TRBV5-6; TRBD1 is a possible D gene (5 bases). Deletions cut 4 bases from V and 1 base from J, with 23 bases between. The CDR3 has 18 amino acids. The germline V gene has CDR1 SGHDT and CDR2 YYEEEE. This CDR3 reads CASSQGGGWFPQNTEAFF. The CDR3 region has the DNA TGTGCCAGCAGCCAGGGAGGAGGATGGTTCCCTCAGAACACTGAAGCTTTCTTT.

The rearrangement uses TRBV7-9 and TRBJ2-2; 9 bases match TRBD2. With 2 bases clipped from V and 4 bases from J, the junction kept 5 bases outside the gene matches. In germline, CDR1 is SEHNR, CDR2 FQNEAQ (reference sequence). This CDR3 is 16 amino acids long. The CDR3 DNA is TGTGCCAGCAGCTTAAGCGGGAGGTACACCACCGGGGAGCTGTTTTTT. It translates to CASSLSGRYTTGELFF.

As to this clone: Compared with germline, one end of the junction differs, possibly owing to a read error. Other DNA sequences in this specimen translate into the identical CDR3. V usage is TRBV30 and J usage is TRBJ2-2; D is possibly TRBD1 (7 bases). Germline CDR1 and CDR2: GTSNPN and SVGIG (reference sequence). This CDR3 spans 15 amino acids. CDR3 sequence reads: CALPQGGSNTGELFF. The DNA of the CDR3 is TGCGCCTTACCGCAGGGGGGCTCGAACACCGGGGAGCTGTTTTTT.

The chain is built from TRBV5-6 and TRBJ2-7; perhaps TRBD1 as D (6 bases). With 5 bases removed from V and 7 bases from J, the gap between germline ends came to 10 bases. Germline V gene sequence: CDR1 SGHDT, CDR2 YYEEEE. CDR3 length equals 11 residues. The DNA of the CDR3 is TGTGCCAGCAGATTTGGGACAGAGCAGTACTTC. Its protein product is CASRFGTEQYF.

The chain's CDR3 is CASSPGQGAWVNTEAFF. CDR3 sequence (DNA): TGTGCCAGCAGCCCCGGACAGGGTGCGTGGGTGAACACTGAAGCTTTCTTT. The rearrangement links TRBV7-9 to TRBJ1-1; TRBD1 matches 8 bases. J gave up 0 bases and V 5 bases, and 11 bases lay outside the gene matches. This CDR3 contains 17 residues. CDR1 is SEHNR and CDR2 is FQNEAQ in the germline V gene (reference sequence).

The chain uses TRBV6-1 and TRBJ2-7; possible D gene TRBD2, 6 bases. CDR3 length equals 15 residues. The V end lost 3 bases, the J end lost 6 bases, and 18 bases lay between the germline ends. Germline loops: CDR1 MNHNS, CDR2 SASEGT. CDR3 nucleotide sequence: TGTGCCAGCAGTGATACGGGCTCCCTGGGGGGCGAGCAGTACTTC. Translated, it gives CASSDTGSLGGEQYF.

This chain joins TRBV6-5 and TRBJ2-1; 11 bases fit TRBD2. Germline CDR1 reads MNHEY; CDR2 reads SVGAGI. After removal of 4 bases from V and 8 bases from J, the junction contained 4 bases not matched to a gene. CDR3 size: 14 residues. The DNA of the CDR3 is TGTGCCAGCAGTTTAGCGGGAGGGTTTGATGAGCAGTTCTTC. It specifies CASSLAGGFDEQFF.

The V call is TRBV7-9, the J call TRBJ1-1, with TRBD1 matching over 10 bases. Germline V CDR1 and CDR2: SEHNR, FQNEAQ (reference sequence). The CDR3 loop spans 14 amino acids. Unmatched junction bases numbered 3, after V lost 3 bases and J lost 5 bases. CDR3 region: CASSLGQGSTEAFF. The CDR3 bases are TGTGCCAGCAGCTTGGGACAGGGGAGTACTGAAGCTTTCTTT.

This chain joins TRBV18 and TRBJ1-3; D ambiguous. The CDR3 sequence is 16 residues long. V was pared by 4 bases and J by 1 base, with 14 bases between. Per the germline V gene, CDR1 is KGHSH and CDR2 is LQKENI. Written as DNA, the CDR3 is TGTGCCAGCTCACTACAGACACCGAGATCTGGAAACACCATATATTTT. It translates to CASSLQTPRSGNTIYF.

The gene calls are TRBV28 and TRBJ1-2; 10 bases are shared with TRBD1. V lost 6 bases and J lost 3; bases outside the gene matches: 7. The CDR3 extends over 15 amino acids. From germline, CDR1 is MDHEN and CDR2 SYDVKM. In DNA, the CDR3 is TGTGCCAGCAGGGTACGGGACAGGGGCGACTATGGCTACACCTTC. This translates into CASRVRDRGDYGYTF.

V gene TRBV27 combines with J gene TRBJ2-7, with TRBD2 matching 9 bases. The CDR3 consists of 15 residues. V trimming: 4 bases; J trimming: 2 bases; junction bases outside the gene matches: 6. Germline V gene lookup returns CDR1 MNHEY and CDR2 SMNVEV (reference sequence). The CDR3 coding sequence is TGTGCCAGCAGTTCGACTAGCGGACTAGCCTACGAGCAGTACTTC. Encoded protein: CASSSTSGLAYEQYF.

The J gene is TRBJ2-1, the V gene TRBV11-2; 7 nucleotides agree with TRBD1. CDR1 SGHAT and CDR2 FQNNGV come from the germline V gene. This CDR3 region has 13 residues. The V and J ends lost 5 bases and 7 bases, in that order; junction bases with no gene match: 5. Written as DNA, the CDR3 is TGTGCCAGCAGCCTATCGACAGGGAATGAGCAGTTCTTC. Translated, it gives CASSLSTGNEQFF.

This sequence joins TRBV5-1 and TRBJ1-2; 9 bases match TRBD1. Germline V CDR1 and CDR2: SGHRS, YFSETQ. The trim removed 4 bases at V and 6 bases at J, leaving 13 bases unmatched. The CDR3 loop spans 16 amino acids. The CDR3 is CASSISLGQGVDGYTF. The CDR3 DNA reads as TGCGCCAGCAGCATTAGCCTGGGACAGGGCGTGGATGGCTACACCTTC.